Listed below are T cell receptor beta chains from one sample, sequenced in a study of blood T cell repertoires in COVID-19. This table comes from immunoSEQ multiplex PCR, and its TCRdb copy is limited to in-frame clones, with some not included. The sample has hundreds of thousands of clones, 87% seen once; the top ten hold more than 8.5%. Sequenced: PBMCs or T cells enriched from blood (not recorded which). These receptors were taken from a woman aged 18-29 years who had recovered from COVID-19. The CDR3 runs from the conserved cysteine through the conserved F or W. A D gene is named only where the DNA matches it firmly. A clone size is listed for some rows: how often the clone was seen (once, few, many), or a class if it is expanded.

CDR3nt	CDR3aa	v_gene	d_gene	abundance	j_gene
TGTGCCAGCAGAGAACTAGCGGGAGGCACCACAGATACGCAGTATTTT	CASRELAGGTTDTQYF	TRBV6-1	TRBD2	-	TRBJ2-3
TGTGCCACCAGTGATGGCCAGTCTAACTATGGCTACACCTTC	CATSDGQSNYGYTF	TRBV24-1	-	-	TRBJ1-2
TGTGCCACCACTACCGGGACGGGGGACGGCTACACCTTC	CATTTGTGDGYTF	TRBV24-1	-	-	TRBJ1-2
TGCGCCAGCAGCCAAGACCTTCCCAGGGGGCCGTACAATCAGCCCCAGCATTTT	CASSQDLPRGPYNQPQHF	TRBV4-3	TRBD1	-	TRBJ1-5
TGTGCCAGCAGCTTATCTAGCGGGAGTTATCCCGGGAGCGGGGAGCTGTTTTTT	CASSLSSGSYPGSGELFF	TRBV7-6	TRBD2	-	TRBJ2-2
TGTGCCAGCAGCCCGACTAGCGGGGCCTCCTACGAGCAGTACTTC	CASSPTSGASYEQYF	TRBV7-8	TRBD2	once	TRBJ2-7
TGCGCCAGCAGCTTGGGGGACAGTAACTATGGCTACACCTTC	CASSLGDSNYGYTF	TRBV5-1	TRBD1	-	TRBJ1-2
TGTGCCAGCAGCCAAGATCGCAGGGCCCTTGTCTTT	CASSQDRRALVF	TRBV3-1/TRBV3-2	-	-	TRBJ1-1
TGTGCCAGCAGCTTAGATGGCCTCTACGAGCAGTACTTC	CASSLDGLYEQYF	TRBV7-2	-	once	TRBJ2-7
TGTGCCTGGAGTGCTTTGGACAGGGAGGCCTACAATGAGCAGTTCTTC	CAWSALDREAYNEQFF	TRBV30	TRBD1	-	TRBJ2-1
TGTGCCAGCAGTTCGACTCGAACGGGTAGAGTGAACGAGCAGTACTTC	CASSSTRTGRVNEQYF	TRBV6-5	-	-	TRBJ2-7
TGTGCCAGCAGCCAAGGAGGGGGAGCTGGGGCCAACGTCCTGACTTTC	CASSQGGGAGANVLTF	TRBV3-1/TRBV3-2	-	-	TRBJ2-6
TGTGCCAGCTCACCGTCGACTAGCGGGGGATCCTACGAGCAGTACTTC	CASSPSTSGGSYEQYF	TRBV18	TRBD2	-	TRBJ2-7
TGTGCCAGCAGCTTAGATCGTTCTAGCGCGGGCCAAGAGACCCAGTACTTC	CASSLDRSSAGQETQYF	TRBV11-2	-	-	TRBJ2-5
TGTGCCAGCAGCCAAATTAAGGGGGCAGTCGGCACAGATACGCAGTATTTT	CASSQIKGAVGTDTQYF	TRBV3-1/TRBV3-2	TRBD1	-	TRBJ2-3
TGTGCCAGCAGCCTCTTAGCGGGGTCCTACAATGAGCAGTTCTTC	CASSLLAGSYNEQFF	TRBV7-9	TRBD2	-	TRBJ2-1
TGTGCCAGTAGTATGGGCCCCTACGAGCAGTACTTC	CASSMGPYEQYF	TRBV19	-	-	TRBJ2-7
TGTGCCAGCAGTTTAAGGGCCCCGGGGGAGCAGTACTTC	CASSLRAPGEQYF	TRBV28	-	-	TRBJ2-7
TGTGCCAGCAGCTTAGCGGCAGGGGGATACGAGCAGTACTTC	CASSLAAGGYEQYF	TRBV7-2	TRBD1	-	TRBJ2-7
TGTGCCAGCAGTCAGACTAGCGGGAGTAGATACAATGAGCAGTTCTTC	CASSQTSGSRYNEQFF	TRBV2	TRBD2	-	TRBJ2-1
TGTGCCAGCAGGTGGGGCCAGCCTCATGAGCAGTTCTTC	CASRWGQPHEQFF	TRBV12-3/TRBV12-4	-	-	TRBJ2-1
TGTGCCAGCAGTTTCAGTGCGGATCAGCCCCAGCATTTT	CASSFSADQPQHF	TRBV27	-	-	TRBJ1-5
TGTGCCAGTCTCCCCTGGGACAGGAAGTCATCTGGAAACACCATATATTTT	CASLPWDRKSSGNTIYF	TRBV19	TRBD1	-	TRBJ1-3
TGCGCCAGCAGCTTCGGGACAGGGGGCGCGGGCTACACCTTC	CASSFGTGGAGYTF	TRBV5-1	TRBD1	-	TRBJ1-2